This entry lists 11 T cell receptor beta chains sequenced from one sample in a study of T cell repertoires in cytomegalovirus infection. Each CDR3 protein gets one entry after TCRdb re-called the reads with MiXCR. The data hold fewer than 950,000 distinct CDR3 sequences, with about 33% observed a single time. Antigens of these TCRs are unknown. Specimen: cultured CD8+ T cells from PBMCs, collected from culture after CMV antigen stimulation. Source of these receptors: a human donor in good health (CMV status not recorded). Some clones in this sample may be carry-over from other donors' samples.

This clonotype came up a few times. The chain has TRBV6-1 and TRBJ2-1; 9 bases agree with TRBD1. CDR1 MNHNS and CDR2 SASEGT come from the germline V gene. Losses at the gene ends were 6 bases for V and 8 bases for J; bases not matched to a gene: 17. The CDR3 length is 17 residues. CDR3 in amino acids: CASRSSVRDRVSHEQFF. DNA of the CDR3: TGTGCCAGCAGATCATCGGTCCGGGACAGGGTATCGCATGAGCAGTTCTTC.

This chain uses TRBV6-6 with TRBJ2-3, with TRBD1 matching over 7 bases. Trimming removed 0 bases from V and 2 bases from J; junction bases left unmatched: 5. Germline V lookup: CDR1 MNHNY, CDR2 SVGAGI (reference sequence). This CDR3 is 16 amino acids long. CDR3 in DNA: TGTGCCAGCAGTTACTCGGGACAGCCCGTCACAGATACGCAGTATTTT. This sequence encodes CASSYSGQPVTDTQYF.

This clonotype has more than one count but fewer than ten. The gene calls are TRBV7-6 and TRBJ1-1; possibly TRBD1 for D (6 bases). Trimming removed 4 bases from V and 11 bases from J, with 14 bases in between. The length of the CDR3 is 12 residues. Germline V gene sequence: CDR1 SGHVS, CDR2 FNYEAQ. CDR3: CASSSSTGSAFF. In DNA form, the CDR3 reads TGTGCCAGCAGCTCTTCCACAGGGTCGGCTTTCTTT.

The chain employs TRBV19 and TRBJ1-2, with D uncertain. In germline, CDR1 is LNHDA, CDR2 SQIVND (reference sequence). This CDR3 is built from 17 residues. Between the trimmed V and J ends, which lost 6 bases and 4 bases, there was a span of 24 bases. The CDR3 nucleotides are TGTGCCAGTAGCCCGACGTGGGCCTCGGGAGGCGGCTATGGCTACACCTTC. Its protein is CASSPTWASGGGYGYTF.

This clonotype was seen more than once but under ten times. The rearrangement links TRBV27 to TRBJ1-1; TRBD1 is a possible D gene (5 bases). The CDR3 covers 14 residues. Trimming cost V 3 bases and J 4 bases, with 12 bases left between them. Germline CDR1 is MNHEY and CDR2 is SMNVEV (reference sequence). CDR3 sequence: CASSFGTVFTEAFF. DNA of the CDR3: TGTGCCAGCAGTTTCGGGACCGTCTTCACTGAAGCTTTCTTT.

In this sample, this clonotype turned up once. The chain combines TRBV20-1 with TRBJ1-2; TRBD1 might be the D (5 bases). Trimming pared 0 bases from V and 4 bases from J, leaving 18 bases between. This CDR3 is 16 amino acids long. Germline V gives CDR1 DFQATT, CDR2 SNEGSKA (reference sequence). CDR3 sequence reads: CSARDFTGTSSYGYTF. DNA for the CDR3: TGCAGTGCTAGAGATTTTACAGGAACGTCGAGCTATGGCTACACCTTC.

This sequence joins TRBV11-3 and TRBJ2-2, with 7 positions matching TRBD1. With 5 bases clipped from V and 9 bases from J, the junction kept 12 bases outside the gene matches. The CDR3 contains 15 residues. From germline, CDR1 is SGHNT and CDR2 YENEEA. The CDR3 coding sequence is TGTGCCAGCAGCCCCGGGACAGTTAAAACCTGGGAGCTGTTTTTT. Its translation: CASSPGTVKTWELFF.

There are a few counts of this clonotype. J is TRBJ1-6 and V is TRBV4-1; the D gene is possibly TRBD1 (5 bases). The CDR3 extends over 18 amino acids. Per the germline V gene, CDR1 is MGHRA and CDR2 is YSYEKL. The V and J ends lost 1 base and 0 bases respectively, with 13 bases between them. As DNA, the CDR3 is TGCGCCAGCAGCCAAGTTCAGGACACGAGCTCCTATAATTCACCCCTCCACTTT. Translation: CASSQVQDTSSYNSPLHF.

There are a few counts of this clonotype. The V and J genes are TRBV27 and TRBJ1-1; no definite D call. The CDR3 extends over 14 amino acids. From germline, CDR1 is MNHEY and CDR2 SMNVEV (reference sequence). The V and J ends lost 6 bases and 1 base respectively, with 12 bases between them. This chain's CDR3 is CASSREPANTEAFF. As DNA, the CDR3 is TGTGCCAGCAGCCGGGAACCCGCGAACACTGAAGCTTTCTTT.

The chain links TRBV10-2 to TRBJ2-1, with 10 bases that match TRBD2. V lost 10 bases, J lost 6 bases, and 9 bases stayed unmatched. In germline, CDR1 is WSHSY, CDR2 SAAADI. There are 14 residues in the CDR3. The CDR3 region is CATIGAGGPNEQFF. The DNA for the CDR3 is TGCGCCACCATTGGAGCGGGGGGGCCCAATGAGCAGTTCTTC.

The chain recombines TRBV7-9 with TRBJ1-2; 10 nucleotides match TRBD1. There are 14 residues in the CDR3. With 0 bases clipped from V and 6 bases from J, the junction kept 1 base outside the gene matches. Germline V gene sequence: CDR1 SEHNR, CDR2 FQNEAQ (reference sequence). CDR3 DNA: TGTGCCAGCAGCTTAGCGGACAGGGGGGATGGCTACACCTTC. Protein sequence: CASSLADRGDGYTF.